This T cell receptor beta chain was recovered during a study of CD8 T cells in Susac syndrome. Findings and caveats of the study: The TCR sequencing and HLA analysis in the study involved a relatively small number of individuals, as the study acknowledged.

The CDR3 has 14 amino acids. Trimming took 3 bases from V and 6 from J, leaving 12 bases between them. Germline-derived CDR1 and CDR2 are MDHEN and SYDVKM. Random-hexamer reverse transcription was applied to about 0.5 to 1 ug RNA. The CDR3 of TCR beta was amplified by immunoSEQ multiplex PCR across 54 Vbeta and 13 Jbeta. TCRdb redid the calling of the immunoSEQ multiplex PCR reads with MiXCR, one entry per CDR3 protein. The sample includes approximately 120,000 distinct CDR3 sequences, just over 90% of them seen just once. CD8+ and CD4+ T cells taken from blood had their TCR beta sequenced. TEMRA cells were FACS-enriched, unlike CD8+ and CD4+ T cells, which were negatively isolated. As to this clonotype: The antigen is undetermined.

Sequenced sample: CD8+ T cells from PBMCs. The rearrangement links TRBV28 to TRBJ2-1, with D tentatively TRBD2 (6 bases). The origin of this receptor is a human donor with multiple sclerosis. The CDR3 DNA follows: TGTGCCAGCAGTTTGACTAGGTTTCCCAATGAGCAGTTCTTC. Amino acid sequence: CASSLTRFPNEQFF.